This T cell receptor beta chain was retrieved from a study of early T cells in non-severe SARS-CoV-2 infection. Background on the study: Sequenced bulk RNA came from whole blood that was unsorted, and chains were unpaired. Study-level points and caveats: Private and CD4 specificities were missed by VDJdb matching, which favored anti-spike CD8 responses.

Attachment of unique molecular identifiers to individual cDNA molecules was performed. Each CDR3 protein is one row after TCRdb ran MiXCR on the 5' RACE reads. This sample carries around 82,000 distinct CDR3 sequences, roughly 12% of them seen once, and the ten largest clones take roughly 3.6%. Germline lookup yields CDR1 SQVTM and CDR2 ANQGSEA. With 6 bases removed from V and 6 bases from J, the gap between germline ends came to 21 bases. This CDR3 has 15 residues. This clonotype was counted between two and nine times. Its antigen is not identified. The receptor was isolated from an adult who was a healthcare worker with PCR-confirmed SARS-CoV-2 infection or an uninfected control (not recorded which). The chain carries TRBV29-1 and TRBJ2-1; D could derive from TRBD1 or TRBD2 (5 bases each). The sample comprised whole blood. CDR3 residues: CSVPKEEGFGNEQFF. The CDR3 DNA sequence: TGCAGCGTCCCAAAGGAAGAGGGGTTTGGCAATGAGCAGTTCTTC.